This is a list of T cell receptor beta chains from one sample in a study of beta chain features in type 1 diabetes. Assay: immunoSEQ multiplex PCR; the TCRdb copy retains only in-frame clones and omits some. The data show some 150,000 clones, around a tenth seen once. The sequencing sample was made of central memory CD4+ T cells from blood. Receptors were obtained from a man younger than 30 in good health. Both conserved end residues are part of each CDR3. Fields, in order: clone size, J gene, V gene, D gene, CDR3 DNA, CDR3 protein. D genes are given only for firm matches. Size tells how often a clone was seen (once, few, many) or the class of an expanded clone, and some rows leave it out.

NA	TRBJ2-3	TRBV7-9	TRBD2	TGTGCCAGCAGCCCGCCGGGGCGGGGGGGAGATACGCAGTATTTT	CASSPPGRGGDTQYF
few	TRBJ2-3	TRBV19	TRBD2	TGTGCCAGTAGTATTGCCGGACTAGCGGGGGGCACAGATACGCAGTATTTT	CASSIAGLAGGTDTQYF
NA	TRBJ2-7	TRBV11-2	TRBD1	TGTGCCAGCAGCTTCGGGACAGGCCCCTACGAGCAGTACTTC	CASSFGTGPYEQYF
few	TRBJ2-2	TRBV10-3	NA	TGTGCCATCGGAGGCGGGGCGAACACCGGGGAGCTGTTTTTT	CAIGGGANTGELFF
few	TRBJ2-2	TRBV7-2	TRBD2	TGTGCCAGCAGCCGCGGGGGGGCCGTCGGGGAGCTGTTTTTT	CASSRGGAVGELFF
few	TRBJ2-3	TRBV19	TRBD2	TGTGCCAGTAGTATGGGCGGGGGGGCCACAGATACGCAGTATTTT	CASSMGGGATDTQYF
many	TRBJ2-7	TRBV27	TRBD1	TGTGCCAGCAGTAACGGCAGGACAGGCTCCTACGAGCAGTACTTC	CASSNGRTGSYEQYF
few	TRBJ2-2	TRBV4-1	NA	TGCGCCAGCAGCCAAAATTGGGGGGTAGACGGGGAGCTGTTTTTT	CASSQNWGVDGELFF
few	TRBJ1-5	TRBV11-2	NA	TGTGCCAGCAGCTTAGCCGCTAGGCAGCCCCAGCATTTT	CASSLAARQPQHF
many	TRBJ1-5	TRBV28	NA	TGTGCCAGCAGGGAGAGTAATCAGCCCCAGCATTTT	CASRESNQPQHF